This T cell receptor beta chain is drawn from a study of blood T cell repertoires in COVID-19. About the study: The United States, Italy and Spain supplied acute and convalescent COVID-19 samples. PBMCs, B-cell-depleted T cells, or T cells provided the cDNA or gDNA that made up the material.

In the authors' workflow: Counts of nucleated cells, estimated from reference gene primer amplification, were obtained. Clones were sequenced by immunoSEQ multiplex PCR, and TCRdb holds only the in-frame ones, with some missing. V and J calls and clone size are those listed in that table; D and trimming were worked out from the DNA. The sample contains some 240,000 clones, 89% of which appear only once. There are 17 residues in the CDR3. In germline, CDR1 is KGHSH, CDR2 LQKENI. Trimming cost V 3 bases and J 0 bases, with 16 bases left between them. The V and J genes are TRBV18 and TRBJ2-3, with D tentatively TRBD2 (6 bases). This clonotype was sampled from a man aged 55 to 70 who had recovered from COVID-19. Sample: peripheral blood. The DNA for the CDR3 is TGTGCCAGCTCACCCTCTGTTGTAGCGGCTAGCACAGATACGCAGTATTTT. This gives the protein CASSPSVVAASTDTQYF.